Listed below are T cell receptor beta chains from one sample, sequenced in a study of blood T cell repertoires in COVID-19. Libraries were prepared by immunoSEQ multiplex PCR; TCRdb keeps only in-frame clonotypes and omits some of them. This sample has 150,000 to 200,000 clones, with approximately 90% found just once. Material: peripheral blood. The receptors stem from a human donor in a cohort sampled during active COVID-19. CDR3s leave out the opening cysteine and the closing phenylalanine or tryptophan. Rows may omit the clone size; those that give it use once, few, many or a size class.

>NA|TRBV4-3
ASSQRQGQTEAF
>NA|TRBV6-1
ASSEYYEQY
>NA|TRBV5-6
ASSAGQGGNTEAF
>NA|TRBV6-5
ASSPGGAWEQY
>NA|TRBV30
AWSDFSVGIYGYT
>once|TRBV7-2
ASSLRPQGGNGEQF
>NA|TRBV7-2
ASSPSVLAGGTDTQY
>NA|TRBV9
ASSVETGSSYEQY
>NA|TRBV28
ASSQGARAEQY
>NA|TRBV7-8
ASSWQTSGNTGELF
>NA|TRBV18
ASSPRDRNYEQY
>NA|TRBV4-1
ASSPLAGASYNEQF
>NA|TRBV7-9
ASSSQGGGNSPLH
>NA|TRBV5-4
ASRLAGEGVNEQF
>NA|TRBV27
ASSSTSGGYNEQF
>NA|TRBV5-8
ASIPGQGHGEQY
>NA|TRBV29-1
SAGTGEAGNTIY